This T cell receptor (beta chain) comes out of a study of shared clonotypes between healthy human individuals. Trimming removed 2 bases from V and 1 base from J; junction bases left unmatched: 0. This CDR3 is 13 amino acids long. Germline-derived CDR1 and CDR2 are SGHNT and YYREEE (reference sequence). CD45RO-negative cells were positively selected for CCR7, leaving out terminally differentiated effector memory CD45RA+ cells. Profiling relied on immunoSEQ multiplex PCR, and the TCRdb table lists in-frame clones only, not all of them. The data contain some 2 million clones, about 95% of them singletons. On this clone: The same CDR3 arises from other DNA sequences in this sample as well.

This chain connects TRBV5-4 to TRBJ2-7; 7 bases match TRBD2. This TCR was recovered from a man aged 18-30 years in good health. The sequencing sample was made of naive CD8+ T cells sorted from blood. DNA of the CDR3: TGTGCCAGCAGCTTAGCGGGGTCCTACGAGCAGTACTTC. Amino acids: CASSLAGSYEQYF. Together with reference TRBV5-4 and TRBJ2-7, the CDR3 gives the full variable domain: ETGVTQSPTHLIKTRGQQVTLRCSSQSGHNTVSWYQQALGQGPQFIFQYYREEENGRGNFPPRFSGLQFPNYSSELNVNALELDDSALYLCASSLAGSYEQYFGPGTRLTVT.